This paragraph reports one T cell receptor (beta chain). PCR involved 60 Vbeta and 13 Jbeta primers. Produced via immunoSEQ multiplex PCR; TCRdb's table is partial and in-frame only. This sample has around 92,000 clones, with about 84% found just once. The data were taken from a study of cytomegalovirus exposure and HLA in healthy donors. CDR3 length: 11 amino acids. Germline-derived CDR1 and CDR2 are MNHEY and SVGAGI. Trimming removed 6 bases at V and 5 bases at J, with 7 bases between. The TCR was taken from a man younger than 30 in good health and CMV-seronegative. The chain joins TRBV6-5 to TRBJ1-2, with a possible D match to TRBD1 (5 bases). Specimen: PBMCs. The CDR3 coding sequence is TGTGCCAGCAGGGGGGGTTATGGCTACACCTTC. Encoded protein: CASRGGYGYTF.